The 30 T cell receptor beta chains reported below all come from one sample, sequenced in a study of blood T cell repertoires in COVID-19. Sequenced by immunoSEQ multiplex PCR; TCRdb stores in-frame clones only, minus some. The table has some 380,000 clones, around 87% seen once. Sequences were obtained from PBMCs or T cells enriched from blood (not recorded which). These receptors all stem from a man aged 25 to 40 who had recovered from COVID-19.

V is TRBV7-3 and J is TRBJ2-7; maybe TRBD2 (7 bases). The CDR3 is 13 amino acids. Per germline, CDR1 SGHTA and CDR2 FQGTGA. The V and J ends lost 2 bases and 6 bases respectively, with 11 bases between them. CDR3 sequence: CASSLSGEGEQYF. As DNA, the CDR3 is TGTGCCAGCAGCTTATCAGGGGAGGGCGAGCAGTACTTC.

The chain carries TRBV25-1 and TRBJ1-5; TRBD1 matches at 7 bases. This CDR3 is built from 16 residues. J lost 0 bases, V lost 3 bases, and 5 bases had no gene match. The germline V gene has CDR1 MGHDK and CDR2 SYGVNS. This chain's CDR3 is CASSDRDSYSNQPQHF. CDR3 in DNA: TGTGCCAGCAGTGACCGGGACAGTTATAGCAATCAGCCCCAGCATTTT.

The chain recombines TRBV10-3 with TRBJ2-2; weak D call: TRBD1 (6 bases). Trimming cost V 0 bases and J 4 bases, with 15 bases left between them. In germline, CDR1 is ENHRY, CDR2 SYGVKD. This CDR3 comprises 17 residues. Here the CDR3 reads CAISESWQGRGTGELFF. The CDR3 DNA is TGTGCCATCAGTGAGTCCTGGCAGGGGAGAGGCACCGGGGAGCTGTTTTTT.

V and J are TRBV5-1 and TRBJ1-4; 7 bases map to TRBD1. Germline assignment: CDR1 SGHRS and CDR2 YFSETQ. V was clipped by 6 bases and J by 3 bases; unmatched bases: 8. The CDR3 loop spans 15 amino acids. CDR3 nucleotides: TGCGCCAGCACCGTCGCAGGGGGTTCTAATGAAAAACTGTTTTTT. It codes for CASTVAGGSNEKLFF.

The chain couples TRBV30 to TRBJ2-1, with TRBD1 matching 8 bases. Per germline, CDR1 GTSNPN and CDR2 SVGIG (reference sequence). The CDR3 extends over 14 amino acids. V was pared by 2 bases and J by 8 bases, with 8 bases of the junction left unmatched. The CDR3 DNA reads TGTGCCTGGAGTCGAGGACAGGGCAGGGATGAGCAGTTCTTC. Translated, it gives CAWSRGQGRDEQFF.

The CDR3 nucleotides are TGTGCCAGTAGCCTTGGCGGCGACAGCTCCTACGAGCAGTACTTC. Translated: CASSLGGDSSYEQYF. This sequence joins TRBV19 and TRBJ2-7, with D maybe TRBD1 (5 bases). Trimming removed 6 bases at V and 0 bases at J, with 15 bases between. CDR3 size: 15 residues. Germline V CDR1 and CDR2: LNHDA, SQIVND (reference sequence). The full variable domain, its missing parts supplied by reference TRBV19 and TRBJ2-7, is DGGITQSPKYLFRKEGQNVTLSCEQNLNHDAMYWYRQDPGQGLRLIYYSQIVNDFQKGDIAEGYSVSREKKESFPLTVTSAQKNPTAFYLCASSLGGDSSYEQYFGPGTRLTVT.

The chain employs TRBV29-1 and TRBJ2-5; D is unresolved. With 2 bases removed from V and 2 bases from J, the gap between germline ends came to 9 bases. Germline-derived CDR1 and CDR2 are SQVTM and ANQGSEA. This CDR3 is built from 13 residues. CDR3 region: CSVENYRQETQYF. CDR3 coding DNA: TGCAGCGTTGAAAACTATAGACAAGAGACCCAGTACTTC.

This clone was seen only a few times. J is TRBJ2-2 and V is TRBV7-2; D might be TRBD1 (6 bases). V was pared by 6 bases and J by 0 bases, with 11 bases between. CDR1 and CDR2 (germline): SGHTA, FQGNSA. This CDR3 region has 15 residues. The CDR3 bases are TGTGCCAGCAGAGCAGGGGTAGCGAACACCGGGGAGCTGTTTTTT. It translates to CASRAGVANTGELFF. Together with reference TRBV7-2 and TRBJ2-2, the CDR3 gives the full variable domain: GAGVSQSPSNKVTEKGKDVELRCDPISGHTALYWYRQSLGQGLEFLIYFQGNSAPDKSGLPSDRFSAERTGGSVSTLTIQRTQQEDSAVYLCASRAGVANTGELFFGEGSRLTVL.

The CDR3 nucleotides are TGTGCCAGCAGTCTAGACAGGGGCGCAACTAATGAAAAACTGTTTTTT. As protein: CASSLDRGATNEKLFF. The chain employs TRBV25-1 and TRBJ1-4; the match to TRBD1 covers 8 bases. This CDR3 is built from 16 residues. The germline V gene encodes CDR1 MGHDK and CDR2 SYGVNS. V lost 5 bases to trimming and J lost 0 bases; unmatched junction nucleotides: 5.

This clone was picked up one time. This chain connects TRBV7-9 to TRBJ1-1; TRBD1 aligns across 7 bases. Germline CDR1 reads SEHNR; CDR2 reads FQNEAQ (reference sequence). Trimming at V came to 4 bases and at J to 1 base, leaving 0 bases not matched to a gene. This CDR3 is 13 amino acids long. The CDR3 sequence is CASSYRGNTEAFF. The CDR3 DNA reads TGTGCCAGCAGCTACAGGGGGAACACTGAAGCTTTCTTT.

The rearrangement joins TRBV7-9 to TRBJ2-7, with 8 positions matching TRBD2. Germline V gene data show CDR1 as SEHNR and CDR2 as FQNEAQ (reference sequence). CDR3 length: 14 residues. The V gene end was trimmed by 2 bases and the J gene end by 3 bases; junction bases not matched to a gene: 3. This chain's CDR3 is CASSLRGGYYEQYF. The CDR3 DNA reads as TGTGCCAGCAGCTTACGCGGGGGGTACTACGAGCAGTACTTC. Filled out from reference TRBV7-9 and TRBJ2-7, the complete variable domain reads DTGVSQNPRHKITKRGQNVTFRCDPISEHNRLYWYRQTLGQGPEFLTYFQNEAQLEKSRLLSDRFSAERPKGSFSTLEIQRTEQGDSAMYLCASSLRGGYYEQYFGPGTRLTVT.

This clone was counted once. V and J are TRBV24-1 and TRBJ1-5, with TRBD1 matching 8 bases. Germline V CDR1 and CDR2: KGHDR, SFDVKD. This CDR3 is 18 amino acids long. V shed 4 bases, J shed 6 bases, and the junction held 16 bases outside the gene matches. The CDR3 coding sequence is TGTGCCACCAGTGACTCAAGAGAAGGACAGGGCGAATGTCAGCCCCAGCATTTT. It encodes CATSDSREGQGECQPQHF.

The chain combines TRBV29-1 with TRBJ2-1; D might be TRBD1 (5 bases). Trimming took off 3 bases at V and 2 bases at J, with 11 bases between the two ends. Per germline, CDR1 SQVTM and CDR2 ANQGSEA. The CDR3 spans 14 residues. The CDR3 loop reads CSVDTPGTYNEQFF. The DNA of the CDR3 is TGCAGCGTTGATACCCCAGGGACCTACAATGAGCAGTTCTTC.

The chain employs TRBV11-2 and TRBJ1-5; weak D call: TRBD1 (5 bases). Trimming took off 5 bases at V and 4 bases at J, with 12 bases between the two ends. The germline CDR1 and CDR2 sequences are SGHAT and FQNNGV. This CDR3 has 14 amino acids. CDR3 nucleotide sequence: TGTGCCAGCAGCCATACGCGGGGGAATCAGCCCCAGCATTTT. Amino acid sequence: CASSHTRGNQPQHF.

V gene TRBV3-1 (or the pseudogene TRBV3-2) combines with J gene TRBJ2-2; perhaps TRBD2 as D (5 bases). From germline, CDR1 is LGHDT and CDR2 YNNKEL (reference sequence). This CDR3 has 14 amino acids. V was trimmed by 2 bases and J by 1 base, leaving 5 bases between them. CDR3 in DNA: TGTGCCAGCAGCCAACGGGGGAACACCGGGGAGCTGTTTTTT. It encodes CASSQRGNTGELFF.

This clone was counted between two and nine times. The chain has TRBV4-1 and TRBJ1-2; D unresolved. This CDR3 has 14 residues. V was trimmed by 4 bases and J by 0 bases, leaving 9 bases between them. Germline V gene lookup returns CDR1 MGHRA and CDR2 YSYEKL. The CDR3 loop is CASSPGAANYGYTF. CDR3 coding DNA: TGCGCCAGCAGCCCCGGCGCGGCTAACTATGGCTACACCTTC.

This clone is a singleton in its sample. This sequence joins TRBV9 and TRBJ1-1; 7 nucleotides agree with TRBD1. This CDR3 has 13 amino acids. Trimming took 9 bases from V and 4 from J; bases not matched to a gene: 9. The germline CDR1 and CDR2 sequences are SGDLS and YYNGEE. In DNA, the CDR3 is TGTGCCACTCCCAACGACAGGGTCACTGAAGCTTTCTTT. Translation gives CATPNDRVTEAFF.

The CDR3 loop reads CASSVATGEETQYF. The CDR3 DNA reads TGTGCCAGCAGCGTAGCTACCGGGGAGGAGACCCAGTACTTC. The chain links TRBV9 to TRBJ2-5; D possibly corresponds to TRBD2 (5 bases). With 0 bases removed from V and 5 bases from J, the gap between germline ends came to 11 bases. The CDR3 is made up of 14 amino acids. CDR1 is SGDLS, CDR2 YYNGEE, per germline.

CDR3 in amino acids: CAWGVGGSTNEQFF. The DNA for the CDR3 is TGTGCCTGGGGGGTAGGGGGATCAACCAATGAGCAGTTCTTC. V and J are TRBV30 and TRBJ2-1; D might be TRBD1 (6 bases). Per germline, CDR1 GTSNPN and CDR2 SVGIG (reference sequence). The CDR3 consists of 14 residues. The germline V and J ends were trimmed by 5 bases and 6 bases, with 17 bases remaining between them. The whole variable domain, filled in from reference TRBV30 and TRBJ2-1, reads SQTIHQWPATLVQPVGSPLSLECTVEGTSNPNLYWYRQAAGRGLQLLFYSVGIGQISSEVPQNLSASRPQDRQFILSSKKLLLSDSGFYLCAWGVGGSTNEQFFGPGTRLTVL.

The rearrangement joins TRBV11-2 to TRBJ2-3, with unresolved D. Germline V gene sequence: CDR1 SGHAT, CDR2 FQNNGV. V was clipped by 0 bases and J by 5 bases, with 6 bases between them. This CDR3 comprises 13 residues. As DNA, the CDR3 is TGTGCCAGCAGCTTAGATCGGGTAGATACGCAGTATTTT. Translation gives CASSLDRVDTQYF.

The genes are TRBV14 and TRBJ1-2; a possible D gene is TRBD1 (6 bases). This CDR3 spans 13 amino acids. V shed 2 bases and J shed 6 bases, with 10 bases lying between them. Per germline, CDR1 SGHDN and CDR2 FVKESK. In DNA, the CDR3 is TGTGCCAGCAGCCAAACAGGGTTCCATGGCTACACCTTC. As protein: CASSQTGFHGYTF. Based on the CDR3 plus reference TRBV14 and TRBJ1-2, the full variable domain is EAGVTQFPSHSVIEKGQTVTLRCDPISGHDNLYWYRRVMGKEIKFLLHFVKESKQDESGMPNNRFLAERTGGTYSTLKVQPAELEDSGVYFCASSQTGFHGYTFGSGTRLTVV.

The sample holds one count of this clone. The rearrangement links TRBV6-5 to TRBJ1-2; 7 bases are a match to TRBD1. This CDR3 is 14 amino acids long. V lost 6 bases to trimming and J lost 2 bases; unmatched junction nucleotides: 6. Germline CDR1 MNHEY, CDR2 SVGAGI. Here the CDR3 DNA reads TGTGCCAGCAGCCTGGGACAGCAAAACTATGGCTACACCTTC. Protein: CASSLGQQNYGYTF.

The CDR3 DNA follows: TGTGCCAGTAGTATGGCGGGGACGTCGAATACGCAGTATTTT. Its protein is CASSMAGTSNTQYF. The genes are TRBV19 and TRBJ2-3; TRBD2 might be the D (6 bases). Trimming took off 3 bases at V and 7 bases at J, with 14 bases between the two ends. This CDR3 has 14 residues. Germline V gene lookup returns CDR1 LNHDA and CDR2 SQIVND (reference sequence).

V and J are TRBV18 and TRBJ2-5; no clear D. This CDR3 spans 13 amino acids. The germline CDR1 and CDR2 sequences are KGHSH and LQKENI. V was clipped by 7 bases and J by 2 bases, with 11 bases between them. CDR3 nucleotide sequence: TGTGCCAGCTATCTAGAGGTTCAAGAGACCCAGTACTTC. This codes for CASYLEVQETQYF.

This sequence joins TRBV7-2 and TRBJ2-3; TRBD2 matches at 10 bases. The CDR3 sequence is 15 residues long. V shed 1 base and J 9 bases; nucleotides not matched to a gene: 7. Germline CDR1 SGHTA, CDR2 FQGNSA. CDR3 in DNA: TGTGCCAGCAGCTTAGATCCAAGCGGGGGGGCAACGCAGTATTTT. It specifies CASSLDPSGGATQYF. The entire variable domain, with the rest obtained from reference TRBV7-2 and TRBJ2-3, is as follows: GAGVSQSPSNKVTEKGKDVELRCDPISGHTALYWYRQSLGQGLEFLIYFQGNSAPDKSGLPSDRFSAERTGGSVSTLTIQRTQQEDSAVYLCASSLDPSGGATQYFGPGTRLTVL.

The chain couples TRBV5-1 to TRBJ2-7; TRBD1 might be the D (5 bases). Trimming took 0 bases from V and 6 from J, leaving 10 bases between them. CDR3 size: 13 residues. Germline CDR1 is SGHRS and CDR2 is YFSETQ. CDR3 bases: TGCGCCAGCAGCTTGGGGGGCCGTACCGAGCAGTACTTC. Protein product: CASSLGGRTEQYF.

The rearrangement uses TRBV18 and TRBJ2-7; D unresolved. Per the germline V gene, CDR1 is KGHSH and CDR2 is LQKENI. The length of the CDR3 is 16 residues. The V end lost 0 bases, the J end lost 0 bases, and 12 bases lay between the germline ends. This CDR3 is CASSPPGGASSYEQYF. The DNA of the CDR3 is TGTGCCAGCTCACCACCTGGCGGCGCGAGCTCCTACGAGCAGTACTTC.

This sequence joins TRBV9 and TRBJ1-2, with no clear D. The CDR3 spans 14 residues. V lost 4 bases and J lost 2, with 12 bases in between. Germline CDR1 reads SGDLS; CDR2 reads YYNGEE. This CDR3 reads CASSSESLNYGYTF. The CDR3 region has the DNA TGTGCCAGCAGCTCCGAGAGTCTGAACTATGGCTACACCTTC. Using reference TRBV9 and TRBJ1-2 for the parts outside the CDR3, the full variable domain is DSGVTQTPKHLITATGQRVTLRCSPRSGDLSVYWYQQSLDQGLQFLIQYYNGEERAKGNILERFSAQQFPDLHSELNLSSLELGDSALYFCASSSESLNYGYTFGSGTRLTVV.

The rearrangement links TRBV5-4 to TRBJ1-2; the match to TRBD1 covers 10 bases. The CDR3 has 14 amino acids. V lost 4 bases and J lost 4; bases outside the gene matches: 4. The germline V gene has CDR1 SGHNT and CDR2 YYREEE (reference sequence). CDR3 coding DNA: TGTGCCAGCAGCCAGGGACAGGGGATCTATGGCTACACCTTC. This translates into CASSQGQGIYGYTF.

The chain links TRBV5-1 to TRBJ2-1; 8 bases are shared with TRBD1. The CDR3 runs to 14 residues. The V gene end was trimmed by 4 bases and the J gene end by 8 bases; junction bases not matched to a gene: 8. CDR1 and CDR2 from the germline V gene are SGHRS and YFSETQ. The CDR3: CASSHGTGVDEQFF. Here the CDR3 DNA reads TGCGCCAGCAGCCACGGGACAGGAGTCGATGAGCAGTTCTTC. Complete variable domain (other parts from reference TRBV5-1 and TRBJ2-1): KAGVTQTPRYLIKTRGQQVTLSCSPISGHRSVSWYQQTPGQGLQFLFEYFSETQRNKGNFPGRFSGRQFSNSRSEMNVSTLELGDSALYLCASSHGTGVDEQFFGPGTRLTVL.